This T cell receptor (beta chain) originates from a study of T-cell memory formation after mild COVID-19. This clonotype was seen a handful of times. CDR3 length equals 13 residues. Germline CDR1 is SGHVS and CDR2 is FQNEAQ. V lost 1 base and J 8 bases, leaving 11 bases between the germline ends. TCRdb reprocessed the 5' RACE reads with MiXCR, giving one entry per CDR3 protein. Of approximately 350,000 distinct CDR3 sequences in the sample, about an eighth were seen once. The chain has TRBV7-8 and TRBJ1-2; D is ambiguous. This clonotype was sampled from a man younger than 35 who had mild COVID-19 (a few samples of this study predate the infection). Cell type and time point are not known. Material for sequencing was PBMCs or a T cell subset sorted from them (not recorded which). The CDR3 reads CASSLGTLGGYTF. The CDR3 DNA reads TGTGCCAGCAGCTTAGGGACTTTAGGGGGCTACACCTTC.